What follows are 8 T cell receptor beta chains derived from one specimen sequenced in a study of T cell therapy after organ transplantation. The repertoire was sequenced with immunoSEQ multiplex PCR; TCRdb's copy has only in-frame clones and lacks some. The sample lists some 1,200 clones; 37% were seen once. The antigens for these receptors are not known. After 3 to 4 hours of CMV peptide pool restimulation, IFN-gamma-secreting therapy product cells were captured with a secretion assay. The material sequenced was cultured CD8+ T cells. These receptors were taken from a human patient who had received a solid organ transplant and had CMV disease. The graft donor may be the source of some T cells.

By sample fraction, this clone is medium-sized. This chain uses TRBV4-3 with TRBJ2-7, with 7 bases fitting TRBD2. V was clipped by 5 bases and J by 0 bases; unmatched bases: 7. CDR1 is LGHNA and CDR2 is YSLEER in the germline V gene. The CDR3 length is 15 residues. The CDR3 DNA reads TGCGCCAGCAGCTATCTAGCGGACCTCTCCTACGAGCAGTACTTC. This encodes CASSYLADLSYEQYF.

The rearrangement joins TRBV28 to TRBJ2-7; TRBD1 matches at 9 bases. This CDR3 has 16 residues. V gave up 4 bases and J gave up 0 bases; unmatched junction bases: 7. Looked up from germline, CDR1 is MDHEN and CDR2 is SYDVKM. CDR3 loop: CASSSGDRVNSYEQYF. The CDR3 nucleotides are TGTGCCAGCAGTTCCGGGGACAGGGTCAACTCCTACGAGCAGTACTTC.

J is TRBJ2-1 and V is TRBV4-3; the D gene could be TRBD1 or TRBD2 (5 bases each). The germline gives CDR1 LGHNA, CDR2 YSLEER. The CDR3 is made up of 16 amino acids. The germline V and J ends were trimmed by 0 bases and 4 bases, with 13 bases remaining between them. In nucleotides, the CDR3 is TGCGCCAGCAGCCAAGATGCCGGGGCCTGGTACAATGAGCAGTTCTTC. Encoded protein: CASSQDAGAWYNEQFF.

As concerns this clone: Germline is not matched at one junction end, which may reflect a read error. This chain links TRBV5-4 with TRBJ2-7; unclear D gene. CDR1 is SGHNT, CDR2 YYREEE, per germline (reference sequence). The CDR3 covers 14 residues. CDR3: CASSQEPGPYEQYF. The CDR3 DNA reads TGCGCCAGCAGCCAGGAACCGGGCCCCTACGAGCAGTACTTC.

The sample holds a few counts of this clone. The CDR3 coding sequence is TGTGCCAGCAGCTCGTTAGATCAGCCCCAGCATTTT. The encoded protein is CASSSLDQPQHF. The chain uses TRBV5-6 and TRBJ1-5; D not resolved. The CDR3 has 12 amino acids. Germline V gives CDR1 SGHDT, CDR2 YYEEEE. The V and J ends lost 3 bases and 5 bases respectively, with 6 bases between them.

The chain recombines TRBV4-3 with TRBJ2-1; no clear D. Trimming cost V 3 bases and J 2 bases, with 20 bases left between them. The CDR3 has 18 residues. Germline V gene sequence: CDR1 LGHNA, CDR2 YSLEER. CDR3 protein: CASSQDALSETPYNEQFF. The CDR3 DNA sequence: TGCGCCAGCAGCCAGGACGCCTTAAGCGAAACTCCCTACAATGAGCAGTTCTTC.

This clone is categorized as medium-sized. The chain is built from TRBV5-4 and TRBJ2-7; 7 positions match TRBD1. With V trimmed by 4 bases and J by 2 bases, 9 bases remained unmatched. The CDR3 sequence is 15 residues long. Germline V gene data show CDR1 as SGHNT and CDR2 as YYREEE (reference sequence). The CDR3 nucleotides are TGTGCCAGCAGCCAAGGGACAGTAGCCACCTACGAGCAGTACTTC. Its protein is CASSQGTVATYEQYF.

This chain's CDR3 is CASSPSWDALGDTQYF. The CDR3 DNA reads as TGTGCCAGCAGCCCTTCGTGGGACGCGCTCGGGGATACGCAGTATTTT. The V call is TRBV14, the J call TRBJ2-3; D may be TRBD1 or TRBD2 (5 bases each). CDR3 length equals 16 residues. Germline loops: CDR1 SGHDN, CDR2 FVKESK. Between the trimmed V and J ends, which lost 4 bases and 6 bases, there was a span of 20 bases.